This TCR beta chain was sequenced in a study of blood T cells in healthy people across ages. The wider study: Capturing about one barcoded beta molecule per two T cells was achieved by template switching.

J lost 11 bases, V lost 6 bases, and 15 bases had no gene match. The CDR3 is 16 residues long. Through a sample-barcoded 5' primer and a J-beta primer mix, a second PCR was run for roughly 6 to 12 cycles. Through a template-switch adaptor with 12 random nucleotides, each cDNA molecule received a tag. TCRdb re-analysed the 5' RACE reads in MiXCR, keeping a single row per CDR3 protein. The data hold approximately 800,000 distinct CDR3 sequences, with about 53% observed a single time. The sequenced material came from blood. The rearrangement joins TRBV12-3 or TRBV12-4 to TRBJ1-4, with 10 bases aligning to TRBD1. This TCR was recovered from a man older than 75 in good health. The CDR3 sequence is CASSPSPGQGFGKLFF. The CDR3 DNA reads TGTGCCAGCAGCCCCTCCCCGGGACAGGGGTTTGGGAAACTGTTTTTT.